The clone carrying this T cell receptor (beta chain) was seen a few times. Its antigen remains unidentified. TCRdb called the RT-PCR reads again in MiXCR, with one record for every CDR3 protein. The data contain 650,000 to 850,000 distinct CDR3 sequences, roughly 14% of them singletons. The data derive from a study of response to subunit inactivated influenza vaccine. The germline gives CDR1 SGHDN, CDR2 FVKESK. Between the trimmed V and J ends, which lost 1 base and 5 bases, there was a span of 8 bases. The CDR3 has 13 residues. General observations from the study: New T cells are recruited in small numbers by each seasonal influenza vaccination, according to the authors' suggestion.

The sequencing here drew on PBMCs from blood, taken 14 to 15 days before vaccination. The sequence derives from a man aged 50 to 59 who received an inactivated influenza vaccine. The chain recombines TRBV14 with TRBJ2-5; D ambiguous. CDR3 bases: TGTGCCAGCAGCCAAGGCCGTAAGGAGACCCAGTACTTC. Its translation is CASSQGRKETQYF.